This TCR beta chain was sequenced during a study of technical replicates of blood from a handful of donors. This table comes from immunoSEQ multiplex PCR, and its TCRdb copy is limited to in-frame clones, with some not included. Of 64,000 or so clones detected, around 88% appear once; the ten largest clones hold less than 6.5%. Trimming pared 2 bases from V and 0 bases from J, leaving 5 bases between. The CDR3 loop spans 14 amino acids. The germline V gene has CDR1 SNHLY and CDR2 FYNNEI. The sample consisted of PBMCs. The sequence came from a human donor in good health. Some clones in this sample may be carry-over from other donors' samples. This chain joins TRBV2 and TRBJ1-5; tentative D call: TRBD1 (5 bases). CDR3 in amino acids: CASSEQGSNQPQHF. In nucleotides, the CDR3 is TGTGCCAGCAGTGAACAGGGTAGCAATCAGCCCCAGCATTTT.